These 9 T cell receptor beta chains were all obtained from the same sample, sequenced in a study of T cell repertoires in cytomegalovirus infection. TCRdb fed the reads into MiXCR, producing one record per CDR3 protein. The sample yields some 350,000 distinct CDR3 sequences, roughly 20% seen once. Sequencing input: PBMCs. These TCRs come from a human donor in good health (CMV status not recorded). Some clones in this sample may be carry-over from other donors' samples.

For this clonotype: One base away lies a much larger clone, so this may be a sequencing read error. The chain carries TRBV20-1 and TRBJ2-3, with unresolved D. CDR3 size: 15 residues. V dropped 2 bases and J dropped 7 bases, with 19 bases sitting between them. Germline V lookup: CDR1 DFQATT, CDR2 SNEGSKA (reference sequence). The CDR3 sequence is CSARPSMTCRNTQYF. The CDR3, as DNA: TGCAGTGCTAGACCTTCGATGACTTGTAGGAATACGCAGTATTTT.

In its sample, this clonotype was seen many times. In DNA form, the CDR3 reads TGTGCCAGCAGCTTGGCGGCGAGCTCCTACAATGAGCAGTTCTTC. As protein: CASSLAASSYNEQFF. V usage is TRBV7-2 and J usage is TRBJ2-1; D remains unclear. This CDR3 has 15 amino acids. V was pared by 3 bases and J by 0 bases, with 9 bases between. The germline V gene has CDR1 SGHTA and CDR2 FQGNSA. Filled out from reference TRBV7-2 and TRBJ2-1, the complete variable domain reads GAGVSQSPSNKVTEKGKDVELRCDPISGHTALYWYRQSLGQGLEFLIYFQGNSAPDKSGLPSDRFSAERTGGSVSTLTIQRTQQEDSAVYLCASSLAASSYNEQFFGPGTRLTVL.

This clonotype was seen repeatedly, ten times or more. The rearrangement uses TRBV28 and TRBJ2-5, with D perhaps TRBD2 (7 bases). This CDR3 has 14 residues. Germline V gene sequence: CDR1 MDHEN, CDR2 SYDVKM. V lost 5 bases to trimming and J lost 4 bases, with 14 bases between them. The CDR3 protein is CASSRAGARETQYF. The DNA for the CDR3 is TGTGCCAGCAGTAGGGCGGGGGCGAGAGAGACCCAGTACTTC.

The rearrangement joins TRBV7-2 to TRBJ2-7; D might be TRBD2 (6 bases). The CDR3 contains 15 residues. In germline, CDR1 is SGHTA, CDR2 FQGNSA. Between the trimmed V and J ends, which lost 5 bases and 1 base, there was a span of 15 bases. The CDR3 sequence: CASSQRDWGSYEQYF. The CDR3 nucleotides are TGTGCCAGCAGCCAGAGGGACTGGGGTTCCTACGAGCAGTACTTC.

This clonotype turned up a few times. V usage is TRBV9 and J usage is TRBJ2-6, with 11 bases lining up with TRBD2. The CDR3 has 17 amino acids. The V gene end was trimmed by 4 bases and the J gene end by 2 bases; junction bases not matched to a gene: 5. Germline V lookup: CDR1 SGDLS, CDR2 YYNGEE. CDR3 region: CASSPATSGTGANVLTF. Written as DNA, the CDR3 is TGTGCCAGCAGCCCCGCGACTAGCGGGACTGGGGCCAACGTCCTGACTTTC.

This clonotype was detected many times. The CDR3 bases are TGTGCCAGCAGCTTATCGGGGTACCGAGAGACCCAGTACTTC. It encodes CASSLSGYRETQYF. This chain uses TRBV7-2 with TRBJ2-5, with TRBD2 as a possible D gene (5 bases). Per the germline V gene, CDR1 is SGHTA and CDR2 is FQGNSA. This CDR3 region has 14 residues. Trimming shortened V by 2 bases and J by 4 bases, and 11 bases separated the two germline ends.

This chain links TRBV20-1 with TRBJ2-1; TRBD2 aligns across 15 bases. V shed 3 bases and J 9 bases; nucleotides not matched to a gene: 3. The germline CDR1 and CDR2 sequences are DFQATT and SNEGSKA (reference sequence). The CDR3 spans 14 residues. The chain's CDR3 is CSARRGLAGGEQFF. The CDR3 DNA is TGCAGTGCTAGGCGGGGACTAGCGGGAGGTGAGCAGTTCTTC.

This rearrangement joins TRBV4-2 to TRBJ1-6; TRBD1 might be the D (6 bases). Looked up from germline, CDR1 is LGHNA and CDR2 is YNFKEQ. CDR3 length: 15 residues. Trimming took 0 bases from V and 8 from J, leaving 11 bases between them. The CDR3: CASSQDTGRYSPLHF. The CDR3, as DNA: TGTGCCAGCAGCCAAGACACAGGGCGCTATTCACCCCTCCACTTT.

This clonotype was picked up many times. J is TRBJ2-3 and V is TRBV7-2; D is uncertain. The V end lost 5 bases, the J end lost 4 bases, and 16 bases lay between the germline ends. CDR3 length: 15 amino acids. Germline CDR1 and CDR2: SGHTA and FQGNSA. The CDR3, as DNA: TGTGCCAGCAGCCCCAAGCGAGAGTGGCCAGATACGCAGTATTTT. As protein: CASSPKREWPDTQYF.